This record looks at one T cell receptor beta chain sequence and its context. Its antigen is as yet unknown. This sample is drawn from a study of beta chain features in type 1 diabetes. Study background: Similarity in age, gender and cell yields was seen between patients and healthy donors. Regarding the study as a whole: When Type 1 diabetes patients were examined, their TCRB CDR3s proved moderately but significantly shorter in all four CD4+ subsets. Here, the possible influence of HLA type (on TCRB rearrangement) remained unresolved. A closer apparent resemblance between naive, central memory and Treg TCRB repertoires was seen in patients than in healthy donors.

Central memory, naive, regulatory and stem cell-like memory CD4+ cells were sorted by CD45RO/CCR7/CD25/CD127/CD95/CD27. Expressed TCRB transcripts were sequenced because the isolated RNA had all been reverse transcribed beforehand. Produced via immunoSEQ multiplex PCR; TCRdb's table is partial and in-frame only. Of some 270,000 clones listed, 11% are singletons. Germline CDR1 reads SEHNR; CDR2 reads FQNEAQ (reference sequence). The CDR3 covers 16 residues. V gave up 5 bases and J gave up 6 bases; unmatched junction bases: 11. The V gene is TRBV7-9, the J gene TRBJ2-5, with 11 nucleotides matching TRBD2. The sequenced sample was naive CD4+ T cells from blood. The clonotype comes from a man in his thirties or forties with type 1 diabetes. The CDR3 is CASSQDLAGGPKTQYF. In nucleotides, the CDR3 is TGTGCCAGCAGCCAGGACCTAGCGGGGGGTCCCAAGACCCAGTACTTC.